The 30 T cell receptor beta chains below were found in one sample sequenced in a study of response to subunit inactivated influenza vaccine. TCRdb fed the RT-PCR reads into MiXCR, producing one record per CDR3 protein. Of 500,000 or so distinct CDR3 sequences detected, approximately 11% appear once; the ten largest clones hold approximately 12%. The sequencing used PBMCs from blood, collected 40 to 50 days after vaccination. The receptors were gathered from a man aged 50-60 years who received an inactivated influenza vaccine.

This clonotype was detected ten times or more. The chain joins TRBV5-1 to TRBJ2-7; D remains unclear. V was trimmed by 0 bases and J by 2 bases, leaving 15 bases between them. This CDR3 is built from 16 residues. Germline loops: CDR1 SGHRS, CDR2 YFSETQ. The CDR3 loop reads CASSLVGKPLPYEQYF. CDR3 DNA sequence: TGCGCCAGCAGCTTGGTTGGGAAACCTTTACCCTACGAGCAGTACTTC. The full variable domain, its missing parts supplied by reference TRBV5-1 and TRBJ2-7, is KAGVTQTPRYLIKTRGQQVTLSCSPISGHRSVSWYQQTPGQGLQFLFEYFSETQRNKGNFPGRFSGRQFSNSRSEMNVSTLELGDSALYLCASSLVGKPLPYEQYFGPGTRLTVT.

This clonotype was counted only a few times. CDR3 region: CASSQSGQPTGELFF. The CDR3 nucleotides read TGCGCCAGCAGCCAATCGGGACAGCCCACCGGGGAGCTGTTTTTT. This chain uses TRBV4-3 with TRBJ2-2; 7 bases align to TRBD1. CDR1 and CDR2 from the germline V gene are LGHNA and YSLEER. The CDR3 has 15 amino acids. The V and J ends lost 2 bases and 4 bases, in that order; junction bases with no gene match: 4.

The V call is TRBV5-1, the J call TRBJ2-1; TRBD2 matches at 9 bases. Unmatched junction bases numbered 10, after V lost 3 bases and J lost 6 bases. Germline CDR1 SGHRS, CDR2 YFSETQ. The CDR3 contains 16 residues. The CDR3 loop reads CASSSELAGSFNEQFF. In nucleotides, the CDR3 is TGCGCCAGCAGCTCCGAGCTAGCGGGATCTTTCAATGAGCAGTTCTTC.

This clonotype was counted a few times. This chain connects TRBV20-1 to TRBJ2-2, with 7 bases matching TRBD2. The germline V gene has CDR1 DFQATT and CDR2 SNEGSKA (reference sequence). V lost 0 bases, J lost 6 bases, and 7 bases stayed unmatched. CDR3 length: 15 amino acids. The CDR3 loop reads CSARDFGLAAGELFF. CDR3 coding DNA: TGCAGTGCTAGAGATTTTGGGCTAGCGGCCGGGGAGCTGTTTTTT.

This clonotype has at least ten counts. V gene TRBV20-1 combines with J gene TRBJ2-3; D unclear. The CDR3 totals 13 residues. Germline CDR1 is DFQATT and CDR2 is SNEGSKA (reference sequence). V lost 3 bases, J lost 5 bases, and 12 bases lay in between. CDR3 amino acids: CSARRLREDTQYF. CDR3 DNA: TGCAGTGCTAGGAGGCTACGTGAAGATACGCAGTATTTT.

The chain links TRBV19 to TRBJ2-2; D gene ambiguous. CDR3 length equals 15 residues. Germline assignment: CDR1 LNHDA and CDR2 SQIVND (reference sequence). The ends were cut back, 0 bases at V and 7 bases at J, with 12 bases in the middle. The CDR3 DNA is TGTGCCAGTAGTATAGATCTATTTAGGAGCGGGGAGCTGTTTTTT. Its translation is CASSIDLFRSGELFF.

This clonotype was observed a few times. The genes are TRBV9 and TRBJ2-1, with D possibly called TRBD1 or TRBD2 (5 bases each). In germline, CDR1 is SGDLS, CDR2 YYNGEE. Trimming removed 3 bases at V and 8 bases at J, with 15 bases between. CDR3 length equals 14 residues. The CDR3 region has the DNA TGTGCCAGCAGCGACCCCAGGGTCGGGGATGAGCAGTTCTTC. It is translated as CASSDPRVGDEQFF.

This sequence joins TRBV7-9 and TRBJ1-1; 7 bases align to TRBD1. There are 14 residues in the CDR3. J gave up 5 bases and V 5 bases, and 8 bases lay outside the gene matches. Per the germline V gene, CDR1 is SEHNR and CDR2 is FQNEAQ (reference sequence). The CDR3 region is CASSGRQGSTEAFF. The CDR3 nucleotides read TGTGCCAGCAGCGGGCGACAGGGTAGTACTGAAGCTTTCTTT.

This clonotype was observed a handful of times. In nucleotides, the CDR3 is TGTGCCAGCAGCCAAGAGGTGGGTCAGCAGTTCTTT. Encoded protein: CASSQEVGQQFF. The V and J genes are TRBV7-2 and TRBJ1-1; no definite D call. This CDR3 is built from 12 residues. V lost 5 bases and J lost 14, with 18 bases in between. Germline lookup yields CDR1 SGHTA and CDR2 FQGNSA.

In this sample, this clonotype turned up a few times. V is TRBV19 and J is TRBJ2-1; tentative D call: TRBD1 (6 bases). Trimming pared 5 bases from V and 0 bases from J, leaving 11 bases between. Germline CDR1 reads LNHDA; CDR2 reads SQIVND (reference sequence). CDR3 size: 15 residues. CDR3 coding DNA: TGTGCCAGTAGTGGCGGACAGTACTCCTACAATGAGCAGTTCTTC. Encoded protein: CASSGGQYSYNEQFF.

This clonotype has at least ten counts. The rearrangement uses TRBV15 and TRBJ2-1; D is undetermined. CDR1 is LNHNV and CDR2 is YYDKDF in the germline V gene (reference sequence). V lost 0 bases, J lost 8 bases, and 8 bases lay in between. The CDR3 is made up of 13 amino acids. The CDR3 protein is CATSRDVVYEQFF. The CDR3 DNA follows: TGTGCCACCAGCAGAGACGTGGTATATGAGCAGTTCTTC.

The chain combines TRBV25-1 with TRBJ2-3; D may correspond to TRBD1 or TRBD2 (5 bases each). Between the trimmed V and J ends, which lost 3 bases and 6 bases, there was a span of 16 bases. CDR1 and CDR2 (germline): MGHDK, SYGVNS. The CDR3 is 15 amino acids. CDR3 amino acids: CASSDNRDHRDTQYF. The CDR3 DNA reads TGTGCCAGCAGTGATAACCGGGACCACCGGGATACGCAGTATTTT.

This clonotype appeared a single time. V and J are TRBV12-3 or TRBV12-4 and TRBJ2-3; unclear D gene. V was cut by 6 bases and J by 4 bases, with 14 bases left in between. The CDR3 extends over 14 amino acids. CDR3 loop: CASSSVGSADTQYF. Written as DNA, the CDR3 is TGTGCCAGCAGCTCCGTGGGAAGCGCAGATACGCAGTATTTT.

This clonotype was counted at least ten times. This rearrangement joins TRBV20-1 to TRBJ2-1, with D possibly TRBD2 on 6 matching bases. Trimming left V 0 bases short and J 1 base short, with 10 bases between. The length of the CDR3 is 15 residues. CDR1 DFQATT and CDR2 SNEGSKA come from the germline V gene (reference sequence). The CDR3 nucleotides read TGCAGTGCTAGAGATTTGCGGGATTCCTACAATGAGCAGTTCTTC. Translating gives CSARDLRDSYNEQFF.

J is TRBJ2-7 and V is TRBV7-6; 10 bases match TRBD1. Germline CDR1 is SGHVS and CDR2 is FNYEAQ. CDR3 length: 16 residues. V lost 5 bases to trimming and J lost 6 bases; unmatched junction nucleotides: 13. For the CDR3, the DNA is TGTGCCAGCAGCAGCCGTGTACGGACAGGGGGTTTCGAGCAGTACTTC. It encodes CASSSRVRTGGFEQYF.

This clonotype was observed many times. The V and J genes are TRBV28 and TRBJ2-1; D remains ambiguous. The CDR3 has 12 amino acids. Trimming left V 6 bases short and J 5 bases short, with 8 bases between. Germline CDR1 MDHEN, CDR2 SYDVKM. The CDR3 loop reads CASSQSNNEQFF. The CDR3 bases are TGTGCCAGCAGCCAAAGTAACAATGAGCAGTTCTTC.

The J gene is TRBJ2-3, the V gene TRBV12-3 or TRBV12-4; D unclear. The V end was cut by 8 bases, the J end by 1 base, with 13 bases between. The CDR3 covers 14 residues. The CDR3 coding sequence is TGTGCCAGCTGCGACTTACGGGGCACAGATACGCAGTATTTT. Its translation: CASCDLRGTDTQYF.

This CDR3 is CASRRVSGANVLTF. CDR3 nucleotide sequence: TGTGCCAGCAGGAGAGTCTCTGGGGCCAACGTCCTGACTTTC. V is TRBV6-1 and J is TRBJ2-6; unclear D gene. The CDR3 consists of 14 residues. The germline gives CDR1 MNHNS, CDR2 SASEGT. Trimming took off 6 bases at V and 0 bases at J, with 6 bases between the two ends.

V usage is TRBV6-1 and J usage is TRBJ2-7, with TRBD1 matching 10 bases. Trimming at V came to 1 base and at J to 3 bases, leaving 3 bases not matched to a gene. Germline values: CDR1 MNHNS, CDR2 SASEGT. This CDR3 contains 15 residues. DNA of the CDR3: TGTGCCAGCAGTGAAGGACAGGGGGCTAGCTACGAGCAGTACTTC. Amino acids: CASSEGQGASYEQYF.

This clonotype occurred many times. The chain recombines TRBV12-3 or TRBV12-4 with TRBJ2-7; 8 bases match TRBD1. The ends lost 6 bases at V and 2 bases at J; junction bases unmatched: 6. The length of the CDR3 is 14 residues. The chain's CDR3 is CASRIGQGTYEQYF. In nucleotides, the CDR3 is TGTGCCAGCAGAATTGGACAGGGCACCTACGAGCAGTACTTC.

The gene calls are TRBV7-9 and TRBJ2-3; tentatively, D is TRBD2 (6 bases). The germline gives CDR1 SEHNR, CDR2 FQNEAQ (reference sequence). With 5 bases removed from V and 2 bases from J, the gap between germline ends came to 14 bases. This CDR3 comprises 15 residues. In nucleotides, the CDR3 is TGTGCCAGCAGCCGTTCGGCGGGAAACACAGATACGCAGTATTTT. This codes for CASSRSAGNTDTQYF.

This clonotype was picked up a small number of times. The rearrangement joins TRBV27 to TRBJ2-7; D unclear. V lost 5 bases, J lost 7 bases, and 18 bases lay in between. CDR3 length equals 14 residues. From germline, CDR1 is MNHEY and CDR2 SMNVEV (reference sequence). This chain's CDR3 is CASSPSYNIGEQYF. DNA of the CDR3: TGTGCCAGCAGTCCGTCATACAATATAGGGGAGCAGTACTTC.

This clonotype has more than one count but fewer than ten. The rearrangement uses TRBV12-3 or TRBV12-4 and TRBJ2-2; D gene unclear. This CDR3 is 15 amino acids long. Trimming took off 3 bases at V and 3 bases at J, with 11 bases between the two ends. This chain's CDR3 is CASSFVDPDTGELFF. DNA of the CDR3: TGTGCCAGCAGTTTTGTGGACCCCGACACCGGGGAGCTGTTTTTT.

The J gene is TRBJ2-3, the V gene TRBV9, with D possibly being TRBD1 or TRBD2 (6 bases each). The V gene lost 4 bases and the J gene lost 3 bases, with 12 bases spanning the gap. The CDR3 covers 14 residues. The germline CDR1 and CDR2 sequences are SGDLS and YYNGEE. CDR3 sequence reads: CASSKGGQTDTQYF. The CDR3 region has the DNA TGTGCCAGCAGCAAAGGGGGGCAGACAGATACGCAGTATTTT. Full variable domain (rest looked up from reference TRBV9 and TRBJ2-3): DSGVTQTPKHLITATGQRVTLRCSPRSGDLSVYWYQQSLDQGLQFLIQYYNGEERAKGNILERFSAQQFPDLHSELNLSSLELGDSALYFCASSKGGQTDTQYFGPGTRLTVL.

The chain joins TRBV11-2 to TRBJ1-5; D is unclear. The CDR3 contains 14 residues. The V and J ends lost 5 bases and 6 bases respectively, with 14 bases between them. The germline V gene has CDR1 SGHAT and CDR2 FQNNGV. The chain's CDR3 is CASSLDGPRQPQHF. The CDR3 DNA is TGTGCCAGCAGCCTGGACGGTCCCCGTCAGCCCCAGCATTTT.

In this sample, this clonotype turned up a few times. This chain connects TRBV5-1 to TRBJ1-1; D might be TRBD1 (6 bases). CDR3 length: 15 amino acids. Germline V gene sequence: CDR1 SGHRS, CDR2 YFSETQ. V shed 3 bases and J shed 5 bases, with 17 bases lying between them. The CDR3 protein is CASSSQGNLWTEAFF. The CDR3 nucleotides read TGCGCCAGCAGCTCACAGGGTAATCTCTGGACTGAAGCTTTCTTT.

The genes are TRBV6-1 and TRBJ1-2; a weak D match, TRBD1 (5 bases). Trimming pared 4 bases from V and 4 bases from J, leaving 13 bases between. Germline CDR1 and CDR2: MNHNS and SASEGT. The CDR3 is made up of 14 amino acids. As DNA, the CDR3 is TGTGCCAGCAGTGGGAAGACAGCCCTCTATGGCTACACCTTC. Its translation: CASSGKTALYGYTF.

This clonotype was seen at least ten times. In DNA form, the CDR3 reads TGTGCCAGCAGCCAAGGCTATCTTTCAGGGCAATACTACGAGCAGTACTTC. Its translation: CASSQGYLSGQYYEQYF. V and J are TRBV3-1 and TRBJ2-7; tentatively, D is TRBD1 (5 bases). The germline V and J ends were trimmed by 1 base and 3 bases, with 19 bases remaining between them. CDR3 size: 17 residues. Germline V CDR1 and CDR2: LGHDT, YNNKEL (reference sequence).

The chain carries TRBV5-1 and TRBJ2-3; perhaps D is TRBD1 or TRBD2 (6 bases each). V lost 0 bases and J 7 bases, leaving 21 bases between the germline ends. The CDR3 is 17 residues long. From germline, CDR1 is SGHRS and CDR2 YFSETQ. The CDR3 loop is CASSLEPRGGGTYTQYF. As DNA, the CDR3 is TGCGCCAGCAGCTTGGAGCCACGGGGTGGAGGGACATATACGCAGTATTTT.

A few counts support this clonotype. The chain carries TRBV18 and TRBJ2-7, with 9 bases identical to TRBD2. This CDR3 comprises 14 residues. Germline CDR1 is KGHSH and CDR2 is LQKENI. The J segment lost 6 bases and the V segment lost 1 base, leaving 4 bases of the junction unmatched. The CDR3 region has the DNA TGTGCCAGCTCACCACAGCGGGGGGACATCGAGCAGTACTTC. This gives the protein CASSPQRGDIEQYF.